The 8 T cell receptor beta chains reported below all come from one sample, sequenced in a study of neurological immune-mediated disorders. A single record per CDR3 protein comes from TCRdb applying MiXCR to the 5' RACE reads. The top ten clones hold 6.5% to 7.5% of a sample with some 70,000 distinct CDR3 sequences, roughly 4.8% of them seen once. The specimen sequenced was PBMCs. The receptors here all came from a man under 40 with multiple sclerosis.

The chain joins TRBV24-1 to TRBJ1-4, with 7 bases that match TRBD1. There are 16 residues in the CDR3. Germline CDR1 and CDR2: KGHDR and SFDVKD. The ends lost 4 bases at V and 5 bases at J; junction bases unmatched: 9. CDR3 residues: CATSDPRTGANEKLFF. CDR3 nucleotide sequence: TGTGCCACCAGTGACCCCCGGACAGGAGCGAATGAAAAACTGTTTTTT.

This clonotype was recorded at least ten times. This chain connects TRBV12-3 or TRBV12-4 to TRBJ1-1; D remains unclear. V lost 4 bases and J 3 bases, leaving 12 bases between the germline ends. The CDR3 spans 14 residues. The chain's CDR3 is CASSSPGEHTEAFF. The CDR3 DNA is TGTGCCAGCAGTTCCCCCGGCGAGCACACTGAAGCTTTCTTT.

This clonotype showed up many times. V gene TRBV5-1 combines with J gene TRBJ2-1; D is perhaps TRBD1 or TRBD2 (6 bases each). CDR1 and CDR2 (germline): SGHRS, YFSETQ. The CDR3 is 15 amino acids. Trimming shortened V by 2 bases and J by 5 bases, and 14 bases separated the two germline ends. CDR3 sequence (DNA): TGCGCCAGCAGCTTTGGGGGGCGCGGGAACAATGAGCAGTTCTTC. This sequence encodes CASSFGGRGNNEQFF.

V is TRBV20-1 and J is TRBJ2-1, with unresolved D. The CDR3 is made up of 11 amino acids. Germline lookup yields CDR1 DFQATT and CDR2 SNEGSKA (reference sequence). Deletions cut 0 bases from V and 12 bases from J, with 9 bases between. CDR3 nucleotide sequence: TGCAGTGCTAGAGATCGGGCCGGGCAGTTCTTC. The encoded protein is CSARDRAGQFF.

The sample holds many counts of this clonotype. CDR3 nucleotides: TGCGCCAGCAGACGCCCCGGGACAGGGTCTGGGGAGCTGTTTTTT. Protein product: CASRRPGTGSGELFF. The chain recombines TRBV4-1 with TRBJ2-2, with 9 bases identical to TRBD1. CDR3 length equals 15 residues. Germline V gene data show CDR1 as MGHRA and CDR2 as YSYEKL. J lost 8 bases, V lost 6 bases, and 10 bases had no gene match.

This clonotype has at least ten counts. This rearrangement joins TRBV5-5 to TRBJ1-1, with D perhaps TRBD1 (5 bases). Trimming left V 4 bases short and J 3 bases short, with 19 bases between. The CDR3 extends over 16 amino acids. CDR1 is SGHKS and CDR2 is YYEKEE in the germline V gene (reference sequence). CDR3 region: CASSGRLHAGDTEAFF. In nucleotides, the CDR3 is TGTGCCAGCAGCGGCCGACTTCACGCGGGGGACACTGAAGCTTTCTTT.

At least ten counts were recorded for this clonotype. The rearrangement links TRBV12-3 or TRBV12-4 to TRBJ1-1; D may be TRBD1 (6 bases). V was shortened by 9 bases and J by 0 bases, with 20 bases between the two germline ends. The CDR3 is 16 residues long. The CDR3 nucleotides read TGTGCCAGTGGGGTCACTTTTGGACAGCTGAACACTGAAGCTTTCTTT. Encoded protein: CASGVTFGQLNTEAFF.

This clonotype has ten or more counts. A much larger clone lies a single base off, so this may be a read error. The V call is TRBV12-3 or TRBV12-4, the J call TRBJ1-1, with D hard to call. V was cut by 2 bases and J by 4 bases, with 11 bases left in between. CDR3 length: 14 residues. The CDR3 coding sequence is TGTGCCAGCAGTTTACGCAACTTGGGCACTGAAGCTTTCTTT. Translated, it gives CASSLRNLGTEAFF.